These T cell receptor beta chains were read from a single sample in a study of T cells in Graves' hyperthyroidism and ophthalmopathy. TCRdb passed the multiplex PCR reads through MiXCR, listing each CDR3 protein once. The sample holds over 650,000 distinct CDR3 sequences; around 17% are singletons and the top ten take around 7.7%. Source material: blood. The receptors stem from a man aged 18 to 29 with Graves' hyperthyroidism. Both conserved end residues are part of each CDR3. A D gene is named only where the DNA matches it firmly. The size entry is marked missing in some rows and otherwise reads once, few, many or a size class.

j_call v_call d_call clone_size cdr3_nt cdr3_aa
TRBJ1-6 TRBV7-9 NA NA TGTGCCAGCAATCCATCAGGGGTGAATTCACCCCTCCACTTT CASNPSGVNSPLHF
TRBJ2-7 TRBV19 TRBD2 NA TGTGCCAGTAGTATTCGCACTAGCGGAATCGGGAGGCCCTACGAGCAGTACTTC CASSIRTSGIGRPYEQYF
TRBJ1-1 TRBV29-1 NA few TGCAGCGTTGACTGGGGTGAAGCTTTCTTT CSVDWGEAFF
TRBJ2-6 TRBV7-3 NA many TGTGCCAGCAGCCCAAGGGGGTCGGGGGCCAACGTCCTGACTTTC CASSPRGSGANVLTF
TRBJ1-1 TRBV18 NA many TGTGCCAGCTCACCATACAGAGTGAACACTGAAGCTTTCTTT CASSPYRVNTEAFF
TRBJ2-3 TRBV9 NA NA TGTGCCAGCAGCGTAGTCGGGGGGCCCACAGATACGCAGTATTTT CASSVVGGPTDTQYF
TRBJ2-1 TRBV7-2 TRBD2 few TGTGCCAGCAGCGTAAGTGCCGGGACTAGGTACTCCTACAATGAGCAGTTCTTC CASSVSAGTRYSYNEQFF
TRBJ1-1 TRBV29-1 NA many TGCAGCGTTAGGCCGAGCCGGGTTTTCGCTGAAGCTTTCTTT CSVRPSRVFAEAFF
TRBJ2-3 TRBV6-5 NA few TGTGCCAGCAGTTACTCCGGGCCGTATACGCAGTATTTT CASSYSGPYTQYF
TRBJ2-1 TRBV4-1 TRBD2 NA TGCGCCAGCAGCCAGCTGGCGGGAGTTAAGAATGAGCAGTTCTTC CASSQLAGVKNEQFF
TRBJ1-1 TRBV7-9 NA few TGTGCCAGCAGCTTCTCCCACCAGGCGGGAGAAGCTTTCTTT CASSFSHQAGEAFF
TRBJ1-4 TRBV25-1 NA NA TGTGCCAGCAGTGAATCGGTAACAGGTGGTGAAAAACTGTTTTTT CASSESVTGGEKLFF
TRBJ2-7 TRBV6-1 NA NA TGTGCCAGCAGTGAAGTACAGGGCGGGTACGAGCAGTACTTC CASSEVQGGYEQYF
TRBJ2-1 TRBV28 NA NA TGTGCCAGCAGTTTATACGACTTTAGCTCCTACAATGAGCAGTTCTTC CASSLYDFSSYNEQFF
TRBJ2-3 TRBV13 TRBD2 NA TGTGCCAGCAGACCGAGGGGGCTTGATTCTAGCGGGAGAAGCACAGATACGCAGTATTTT CASRPRGLDSSGRSTDTQYF